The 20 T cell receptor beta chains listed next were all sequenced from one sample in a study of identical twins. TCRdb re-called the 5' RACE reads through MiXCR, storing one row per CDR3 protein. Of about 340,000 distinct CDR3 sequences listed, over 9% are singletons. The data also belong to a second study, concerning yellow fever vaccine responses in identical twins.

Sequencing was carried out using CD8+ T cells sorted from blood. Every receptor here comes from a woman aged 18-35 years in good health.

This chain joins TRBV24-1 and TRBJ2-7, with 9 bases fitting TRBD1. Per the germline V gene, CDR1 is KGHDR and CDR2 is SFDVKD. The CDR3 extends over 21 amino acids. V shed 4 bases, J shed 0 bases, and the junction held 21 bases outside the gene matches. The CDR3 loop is CATSDVPGQGAFRGVSYEQYV. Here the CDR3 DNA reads TGTGCCACCAGTGACGTCCCGGGACAGGGTGCGTTCCGGGGGGTCTCCTACGAGCAGTACGTC.

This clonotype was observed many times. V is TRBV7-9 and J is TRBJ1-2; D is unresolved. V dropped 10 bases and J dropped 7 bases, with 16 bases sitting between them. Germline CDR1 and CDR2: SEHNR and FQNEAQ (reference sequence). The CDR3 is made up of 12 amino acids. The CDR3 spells CATLRGGSGYTF. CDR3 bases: TGTGCCACCCTGCGCGGCGGGTCTGGCTACACCTTC. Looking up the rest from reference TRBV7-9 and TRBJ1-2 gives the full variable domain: DTGVSQNPRHKITKRGQNVTFRCDPISEHNRLYWYRQTLGQGPEFLTYFQNEAQLEKSRLLSDRFSAERPKGSFSTLEIQRTEQGDSAMYLCATLRGGSGYTFGSGTRLTVV.

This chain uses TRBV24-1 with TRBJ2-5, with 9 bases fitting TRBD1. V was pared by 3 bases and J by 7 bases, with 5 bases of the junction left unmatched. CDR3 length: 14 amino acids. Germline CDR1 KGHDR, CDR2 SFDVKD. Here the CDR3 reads CATSDRTGDGTQYF. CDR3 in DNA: TGTGCCACCAGTGATCGGACAGGGGACGGGACCCAGTACTTC.

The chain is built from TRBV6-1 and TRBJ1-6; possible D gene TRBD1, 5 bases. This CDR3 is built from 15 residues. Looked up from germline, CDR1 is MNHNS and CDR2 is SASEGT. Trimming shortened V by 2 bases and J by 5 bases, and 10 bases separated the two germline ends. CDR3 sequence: CASSEPAGNNSPLHF. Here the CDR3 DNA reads TGTGCCAGCAGTGAACCTGCAGGGAATAATTCACCCCTCCACTTT.

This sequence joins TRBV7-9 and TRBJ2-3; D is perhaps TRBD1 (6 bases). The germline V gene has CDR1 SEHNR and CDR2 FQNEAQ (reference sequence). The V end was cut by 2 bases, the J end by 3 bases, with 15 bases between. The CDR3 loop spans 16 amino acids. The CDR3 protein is CASSLPTGLGTDTQYF. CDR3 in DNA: TGTGCCAGCAGCTTACCTACAGGGTTGGGGACAGATACGCAGTATTTT.

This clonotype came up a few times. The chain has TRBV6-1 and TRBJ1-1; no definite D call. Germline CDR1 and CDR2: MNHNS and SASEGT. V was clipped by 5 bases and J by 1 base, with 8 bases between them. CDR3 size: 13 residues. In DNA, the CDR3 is TGTGCCAGCAGTCGGGAGTGGAACACTGAAGCTTTCTTT. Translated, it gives CASSREWNTEAFF.

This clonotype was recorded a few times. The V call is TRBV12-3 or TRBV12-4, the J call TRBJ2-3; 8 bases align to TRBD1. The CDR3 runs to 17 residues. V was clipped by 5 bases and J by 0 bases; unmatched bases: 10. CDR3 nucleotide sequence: TGTGCCAGCAGTATTACCTCAGGGGGCTGGAGCACAGATACGCAGTATTTT. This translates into CASSITSGGWSTDTQYF.

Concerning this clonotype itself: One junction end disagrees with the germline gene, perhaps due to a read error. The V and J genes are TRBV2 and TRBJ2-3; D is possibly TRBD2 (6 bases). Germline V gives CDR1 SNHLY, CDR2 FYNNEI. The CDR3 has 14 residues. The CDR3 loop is CARGEVGRTDTQYF. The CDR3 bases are TGTGCCAGAGGGGAGGTGGGCCGCACGGATACGCAGTATTTT. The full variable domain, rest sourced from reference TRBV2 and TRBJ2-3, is EPEVTQTPSHQVTQMGQEVILRCVPISNHLYFYWYRQILGQKVEFLVSFYNNEISEKSEIFDDQFSVERPDGSNFTLKIRSTKLEDSAMYFCARGEVGRTDTQYFGPGTRLTVL.

The CDR3 sequence is CASSPFFANTGELFF. The CDR3 DNA is TGTGCCAGCAGCCCCTTTTTCGCGAACACCGGGGAGCTGTTTTTT. The chain uses TRBV7-6 and TRBJ2-2; D is ambiguous. Germline CDR1 reads SGHVS; CDR2 reads FNYEAQ. The CDR3 is made up of 15 amino acids. Deletions cut 5 bases from V and 0 bases from J, with 10 bases between. Full variable domain (rest looked up from reference TRBV7-6 and TRBJ2-2): GAGVSQSPRYKVTKRGQDVALRCDPISGHVSLYWYRQALGQGPEFLTYFNYEAQQDKSGLPNDRFSAERPEGSISTLTIQRTEQRDSAMYRCASSPFFANTGELFFGEGSRLTVL.

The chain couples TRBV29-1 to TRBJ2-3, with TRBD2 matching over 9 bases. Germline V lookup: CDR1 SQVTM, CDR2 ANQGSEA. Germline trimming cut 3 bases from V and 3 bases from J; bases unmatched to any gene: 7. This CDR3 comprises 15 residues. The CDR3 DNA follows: TGCAGCGTTGAGTGGCGGGGGGGCCGGACAGATACGCAGTATTTT. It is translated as CSVEWRGGRTDTQYF.

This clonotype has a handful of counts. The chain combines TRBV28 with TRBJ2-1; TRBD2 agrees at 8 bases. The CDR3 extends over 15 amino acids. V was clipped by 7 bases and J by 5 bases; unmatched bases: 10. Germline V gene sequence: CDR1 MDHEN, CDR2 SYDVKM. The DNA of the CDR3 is TGTGCCAGCACCCTCACCGGGGGGGTAAACAATGAGCAGTTCTTC. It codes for CASTLTGGVNNEQFF. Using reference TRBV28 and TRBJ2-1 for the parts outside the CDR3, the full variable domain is DVKVTQSSRYLVKRTGEKVFLECVQDMDHENMFWYRQDPGLGLRLIYFSYDVKMKEKGDIPEGYSVSREKKERFSLILESASTNQTSMYLCASTLTGGVNNEQFFGPGTRLTVL.

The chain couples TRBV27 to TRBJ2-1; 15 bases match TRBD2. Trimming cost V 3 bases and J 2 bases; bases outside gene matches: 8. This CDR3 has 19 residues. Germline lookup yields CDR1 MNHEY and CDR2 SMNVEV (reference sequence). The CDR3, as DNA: TGTGCCAGCAGTTTTTTGGGACTAGCGGGAGGCGGCACCTACAATGAGCAGTTCTTC. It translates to CASSFLGLAGGGTYNEQFF.

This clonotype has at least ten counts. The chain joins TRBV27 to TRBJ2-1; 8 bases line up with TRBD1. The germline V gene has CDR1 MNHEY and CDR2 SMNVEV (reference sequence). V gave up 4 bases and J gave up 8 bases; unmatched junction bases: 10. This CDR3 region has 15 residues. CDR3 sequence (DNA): TGTGCCAGCAGTTACTCCGGGACAGGTCGGGATGAGCAGTTCTTC. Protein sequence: CASSYSGTGRDEQFF.

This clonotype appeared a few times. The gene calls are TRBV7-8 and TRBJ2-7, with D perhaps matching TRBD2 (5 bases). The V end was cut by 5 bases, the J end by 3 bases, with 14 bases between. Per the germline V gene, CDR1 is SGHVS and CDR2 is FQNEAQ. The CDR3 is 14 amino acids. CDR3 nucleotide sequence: TGTGCCAGCAGCCTTGGACTTGACTTCTACGAGCAGTACTTC. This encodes CASSLGLDFYEQYF. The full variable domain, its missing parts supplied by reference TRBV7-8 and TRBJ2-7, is GAGVSQSPRYKVAKRGQDVALRCDPISGHVSLFWYQQALGQGPEFLTYFQNEAQLDKSGLPSDRFFAERPEGSVSTLKIQRTQQEDSAVYLCASSLGLDFYEQYFGPGTRLTVT.

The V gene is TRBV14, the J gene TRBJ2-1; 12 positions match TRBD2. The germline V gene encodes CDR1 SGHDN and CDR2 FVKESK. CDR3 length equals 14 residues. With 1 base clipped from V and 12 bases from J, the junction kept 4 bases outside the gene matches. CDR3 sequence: CASSQGLAGEGQFF. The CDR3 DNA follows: TGTGCCAGCAGCCAAGGACTAGCGGGAGAGGGGCAGTTCTTC.

CDR3 sequence reads: CSAYSLELSYEQYF. CDR3 nucleotide sequence: TGCAGTGCTTACTCACTAGAGTTGAGCTACGAGCAGTACTTC. The chain couples TRBV20-1 to TRBJ2-7; a weak D match, TRBD2 (5 bases). CDR1 is DFQATT and CDR2 is SNEGSKA in the germline V gene (reference sequence). With 5 bases removed from V and 3 bases from J, the gap between germline ends came to 17 bases. The CDR3 sequence is 14 residues long.

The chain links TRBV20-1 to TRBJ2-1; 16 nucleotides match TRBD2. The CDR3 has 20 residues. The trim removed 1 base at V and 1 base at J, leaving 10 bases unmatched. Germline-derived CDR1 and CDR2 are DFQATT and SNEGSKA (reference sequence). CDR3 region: CSARGGGLAGGPGSYNEQFF. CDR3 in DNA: TGCAGTGCTAGAGGTGGGGGACTAGCGGGGGGGCCTGGGTCCTACAATGAGCAGTTCTTC.

In DNA form, the CDR3 reads TGTGCCAGCACCCCGAGACTACCACCCTCCCATGAGCAGTTCTTC. Translation: CASTPRLPPSHEQFF. The chain is built from TRBV6-1 and TRBJ2-1, with D possibly TRBD2 on 5 matching bases. CDR3 length: 15 residues. Deletions cut 7 bases from V and 8 bases from J, with 21 bases between. Germline V gene lookup returns CDR1 MNHNS and CDR2 SASEGT.

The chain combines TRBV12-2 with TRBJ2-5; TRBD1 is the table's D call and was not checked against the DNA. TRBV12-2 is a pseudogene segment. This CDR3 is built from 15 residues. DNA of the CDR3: TGTGCAAGTCGCTTAGCCATGGGGGGCCAAGAGACCCAGTACTTC. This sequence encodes CASRLAMGGQETQYF.

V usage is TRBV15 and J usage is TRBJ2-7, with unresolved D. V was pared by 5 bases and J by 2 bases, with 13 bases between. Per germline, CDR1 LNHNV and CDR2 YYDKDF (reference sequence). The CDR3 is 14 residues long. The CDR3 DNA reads TGTGCCACCAGCTCCACGAAGGGTACCTACGAGCAGTACGTC. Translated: CATSSTKGTYEQYV.